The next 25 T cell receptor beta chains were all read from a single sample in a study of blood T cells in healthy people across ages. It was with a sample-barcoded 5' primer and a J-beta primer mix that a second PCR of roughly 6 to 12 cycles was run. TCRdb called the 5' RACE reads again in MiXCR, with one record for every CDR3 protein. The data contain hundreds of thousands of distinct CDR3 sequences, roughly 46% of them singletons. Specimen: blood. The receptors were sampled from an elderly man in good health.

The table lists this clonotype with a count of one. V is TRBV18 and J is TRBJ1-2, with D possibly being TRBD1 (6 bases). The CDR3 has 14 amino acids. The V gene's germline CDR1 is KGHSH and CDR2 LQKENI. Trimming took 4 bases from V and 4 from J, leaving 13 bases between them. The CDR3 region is CASSQTGNSYGYTF. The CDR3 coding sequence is TGTGCCAGCTCACAAACAGGGAACTCCTATGGCTACACCTTC.

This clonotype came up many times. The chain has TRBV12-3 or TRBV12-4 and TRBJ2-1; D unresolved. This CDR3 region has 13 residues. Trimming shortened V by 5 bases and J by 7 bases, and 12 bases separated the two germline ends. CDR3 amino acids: CASSVSRFNEQFF. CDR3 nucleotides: TGTGCCAGCAGTGTATCTAGATTTAATGAGCAGTTCTTC.

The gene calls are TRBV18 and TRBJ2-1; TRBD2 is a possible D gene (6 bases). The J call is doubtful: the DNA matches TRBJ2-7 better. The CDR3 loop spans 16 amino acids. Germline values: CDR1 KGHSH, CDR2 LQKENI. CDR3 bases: TGTGCCAGCTCACCACCCGGCGGGATCTCCTACAATGAGCAGTACTTC. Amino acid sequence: CASSPPGGISYNEQYF.

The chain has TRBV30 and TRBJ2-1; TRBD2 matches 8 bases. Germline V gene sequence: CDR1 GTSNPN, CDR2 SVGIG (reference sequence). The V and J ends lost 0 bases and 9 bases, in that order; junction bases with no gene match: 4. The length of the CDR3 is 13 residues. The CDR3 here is CAWSVGLEAEQFF. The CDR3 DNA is TGTGCCTGGAGTGTGGGACTAGAGGCTGAGCAGTTCTTC. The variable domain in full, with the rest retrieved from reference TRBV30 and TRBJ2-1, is SQTIHQWPATLVQPVGSPLSLECTVEGTSNPNLYWYRQAAGRGLQLLFYSVGIGQISSEVPQNLSASRPQDRQFILSSKKLLLSDSGFYLCAWSVGLEAEQFFGPGTRLTVL.

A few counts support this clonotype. The CDR3 protein is CASTPRQGGYNEQFF. CDR3 coding DNA: TGTGCCAGTACCCCGCGACAGGGGGGCTACAATGAGCAGTTCTTC. The gene calls are TRBV19 and TRBJ2-1; 9 bases fit TRBD1. This CDR3 contains 15 residues. J lost 3 bases, V lost 7 bases, and 7 bases had no gene match. CDR1 and CDR2 (germline): LNHDA, SQIVND (reference sequence).

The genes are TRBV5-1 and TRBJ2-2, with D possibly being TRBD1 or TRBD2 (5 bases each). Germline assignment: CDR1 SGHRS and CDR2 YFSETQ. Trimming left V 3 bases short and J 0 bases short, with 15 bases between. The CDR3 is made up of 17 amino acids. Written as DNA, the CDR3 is TGCGCCAGCAGCTGGGGGTGGACCAACGCGAACACCGGGGAGCTGTTTTTT. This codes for CASSWGWTNANTGELFF.

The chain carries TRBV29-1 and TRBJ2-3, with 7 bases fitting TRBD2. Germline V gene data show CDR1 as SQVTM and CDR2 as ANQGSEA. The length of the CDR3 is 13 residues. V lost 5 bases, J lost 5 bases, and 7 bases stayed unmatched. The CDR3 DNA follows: TGCAGCGTTTATTCGGGGGGAGGAGATACGCAGTATTTT. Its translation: CSVYSGGGDTQYF.

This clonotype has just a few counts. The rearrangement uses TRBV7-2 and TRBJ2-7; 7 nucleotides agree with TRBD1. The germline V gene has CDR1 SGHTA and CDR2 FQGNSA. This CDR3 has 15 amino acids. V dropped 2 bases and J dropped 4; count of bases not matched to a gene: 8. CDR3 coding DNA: TGTGCCAGCAGCTTATTATGGCAGGGGGAGTACGAGCAGTACTTC. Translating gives CASSLLWQGEYEQYF.

CDR3 sequence reads: CASSGGPGTGNFADTQYF. CDR3 coding DNA: TGTGCCAGCAGTGGAGGCCCCGGGACAGGGAATTTTGCAGATACGCAGTATTTT. The genes are TRBV6-1 and TRBJ2-3; 9 positions match TRBD1. V shed 4 bases, J shed 4 bases, and the junction held 15 bases outside the gene matches. From germline, CDR1 is MNHNS and CDR2 SASEGT. The CDR3 sequence is 18 residues long.

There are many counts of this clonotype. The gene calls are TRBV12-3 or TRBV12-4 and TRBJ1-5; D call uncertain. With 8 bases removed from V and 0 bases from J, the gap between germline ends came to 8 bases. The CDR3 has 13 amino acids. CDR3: CASSGNSNQPQHF. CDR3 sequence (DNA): TGTGCCAGCTCCGGAAATAGCAATCAGCCCCAGCATTTT.

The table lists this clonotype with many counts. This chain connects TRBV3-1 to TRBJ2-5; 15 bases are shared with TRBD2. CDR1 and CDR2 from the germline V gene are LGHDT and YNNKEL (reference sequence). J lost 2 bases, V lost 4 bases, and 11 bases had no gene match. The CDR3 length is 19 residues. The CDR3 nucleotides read TGTGCCAGCAGCCCCGCGGGACTAGCGGGAGGCCCTAGACAAGAGACCCAGTACTTC. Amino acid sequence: CASSPAGLAGGPRQETQYF.

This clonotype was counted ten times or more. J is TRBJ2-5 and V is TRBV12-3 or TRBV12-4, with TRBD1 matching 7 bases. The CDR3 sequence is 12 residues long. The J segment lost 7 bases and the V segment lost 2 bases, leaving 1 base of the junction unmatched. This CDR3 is CASSLPGGTQYF. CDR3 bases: TGTGCCAGCAGTTTACCAGGGGGGACCCAGTACTTC.

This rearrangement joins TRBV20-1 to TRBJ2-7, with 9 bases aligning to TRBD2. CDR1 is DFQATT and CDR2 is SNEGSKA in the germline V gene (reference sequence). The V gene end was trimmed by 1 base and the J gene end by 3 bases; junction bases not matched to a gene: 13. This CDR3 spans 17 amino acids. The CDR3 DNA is TGCAGTGCTAGAGCTCGTAGCGGGAGAGCCAGACTCTACGAGCAGTACTTC. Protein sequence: CSARARSGRARLYEQYF.

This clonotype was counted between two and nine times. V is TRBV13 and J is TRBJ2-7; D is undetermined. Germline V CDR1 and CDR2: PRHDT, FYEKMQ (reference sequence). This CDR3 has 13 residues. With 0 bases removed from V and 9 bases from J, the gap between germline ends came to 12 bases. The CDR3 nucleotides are TGTGCCAGCAGCTTAGGACTTCGTGTTGGGCAGTACTTC. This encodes CASSLGLRVGQYF.

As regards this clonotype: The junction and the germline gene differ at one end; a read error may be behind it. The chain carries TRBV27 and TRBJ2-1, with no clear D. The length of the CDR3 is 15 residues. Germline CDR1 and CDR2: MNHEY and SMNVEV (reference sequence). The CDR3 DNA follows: TGTGCCGGCAGTTCCCCGAGTTTCTCCTACAATGAGCAGTTCTTC. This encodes CAGSSPSFSYNEQFF.

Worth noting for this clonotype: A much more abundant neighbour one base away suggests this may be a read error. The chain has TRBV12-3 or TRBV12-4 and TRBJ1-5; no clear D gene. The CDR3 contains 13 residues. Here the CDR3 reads CTSRLGSNQPQHF. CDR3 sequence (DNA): TGTACCAGCAGGCTCGGTAGCAATCAGCCCCAGCATTTT.

The CDR3: CASSQGPGALAKNIQYF. The CDR3 DNA reads TGTGCCAGCAGCCAGGGACCTGGGGCTCTAGCCAAAAACATTCAGTACTTC. This chain joins TRBV7-4 and TRBJ2-4, with D perhaps matching TRBD1 or TRBD2 (5 bases each). This CDR3 region has 17 residues. Trimming left V 5 bases short and J 0 bases short, with 17 bases between. Germline V gene sequence: CDR1 SGHVT, CDR2 SQSDAQ.

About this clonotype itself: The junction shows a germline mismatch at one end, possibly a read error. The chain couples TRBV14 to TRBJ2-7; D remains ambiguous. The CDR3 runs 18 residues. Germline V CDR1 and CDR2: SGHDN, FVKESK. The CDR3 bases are TGTGCCAGCAGCCAAGAAATAGGCTTGGCAGGCCTCTCCTACGAGCAGTACTTT. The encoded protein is CASSQEIGLAGLSYEQYF.

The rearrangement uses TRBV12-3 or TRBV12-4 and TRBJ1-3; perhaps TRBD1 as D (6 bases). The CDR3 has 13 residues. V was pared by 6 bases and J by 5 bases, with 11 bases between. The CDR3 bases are TGTGCCAGCAGCCTTACAGGGCGAAACACCATATATTTT. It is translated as CASSLTGRNTIYF.

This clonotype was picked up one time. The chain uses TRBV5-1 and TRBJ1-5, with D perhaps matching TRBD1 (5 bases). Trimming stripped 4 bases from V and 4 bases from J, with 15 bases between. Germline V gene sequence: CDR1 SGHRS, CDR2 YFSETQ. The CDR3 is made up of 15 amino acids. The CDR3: CASSAGDQENQPQHF. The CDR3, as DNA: TGCGCCAGCAGCGCGGGGGACCAGGAGAATCAGCCCCAGCATTTT.

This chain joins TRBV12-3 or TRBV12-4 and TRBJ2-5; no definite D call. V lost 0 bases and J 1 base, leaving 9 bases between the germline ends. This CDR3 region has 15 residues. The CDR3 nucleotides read TGTGCCAGCAGTTTAGCGGTGCCGATCCAAGAGACCCAGTACTTC. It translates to CASSLAVPIQETQYF.

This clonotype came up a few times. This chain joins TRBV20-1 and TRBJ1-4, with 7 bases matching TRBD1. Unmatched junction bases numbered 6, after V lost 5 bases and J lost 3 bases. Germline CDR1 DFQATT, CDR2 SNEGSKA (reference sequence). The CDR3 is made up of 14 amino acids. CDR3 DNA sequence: TGCAGTGCTTATCACGGGACAGCTAATGAAAAACTGTTTTTT. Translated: CSAYHGTANEKLFF.

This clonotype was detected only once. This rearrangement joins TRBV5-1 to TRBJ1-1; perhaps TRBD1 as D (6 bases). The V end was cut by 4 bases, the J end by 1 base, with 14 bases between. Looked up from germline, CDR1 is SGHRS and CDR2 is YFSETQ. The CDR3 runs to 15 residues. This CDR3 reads CASSREQGGNTEAFF. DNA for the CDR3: TGCGCCAGCAGCAGGGAACAGGGAGGGAACACTGAAGCTTTCTTT.

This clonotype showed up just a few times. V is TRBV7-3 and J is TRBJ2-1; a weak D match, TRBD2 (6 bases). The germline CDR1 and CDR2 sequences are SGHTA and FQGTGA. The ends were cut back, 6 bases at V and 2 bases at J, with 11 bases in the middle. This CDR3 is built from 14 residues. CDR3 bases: TGTGCCAGCAGTCAGCGGGCAACCTACAATGAGCAGTTCTTC. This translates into CASSQRATYNEQFF.

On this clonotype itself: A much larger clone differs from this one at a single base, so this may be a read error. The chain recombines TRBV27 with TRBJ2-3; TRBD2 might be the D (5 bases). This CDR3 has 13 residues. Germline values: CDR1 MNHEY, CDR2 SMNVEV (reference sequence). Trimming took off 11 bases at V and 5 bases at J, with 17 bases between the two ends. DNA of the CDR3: TGTGCCTGCACCCCAAGCGGCCGAGATACGCAGTATTTT. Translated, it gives CACTPSGRDTQYF.